A single T cell receptor (beta chain) is shown here with its context. This clonotype was counted ten times or more. Its antigen is not yet known. Within one base of it there is no much larger clone, and no base qualities were kept. This entry is derived from a study of response to subunit inactivated influenza vaccine listed by TCRdb under 2018. Some background on the complete study: The study used deep quantitative T cell receptor repertoire profiling to track responses to a trivalent subunit inactivated influenza vaccine.

V is shortened by 6 bases, J by 5 bases, and the region joining them spans 21 bases. CDR1 and CDR2, per the germline V gene (reference sequence), are DFQATT and SNEGSKA. Spanning cysteine to phenylalanine, the CDR3 consists of 15 amino acids. Only CDR3 DNA remains: 45 bases, in frame from the first base. Broad study findings and their caveats: It was suggested by the authors that each seasonal influenza vaccination may recruit only a limited number of new T cells.

The protocol used for the library was RT-PCR. Sequencing was performed on an Illumina HiSeq 2500. TCRdb's own reprocessing of the public reads used fastp at Q25 and MiXCR and kept productive beta chains. Under each unique CDR3 protein, matching rows form one entry showing the most common genes and DNA. This sample comprises 600,000 to 850,000 distinct CDR3 sequences, 14% of them detected only once. The biggest ten clones account for 7.6% of the sample. This chain is built from TRBV20-1 and TRBJ2-3, with a tentative D gene TRBD2 over 5 matching bases. This specimen was PBMCs from blood, taken around two weeks before vaccination. The receptor's source is a man in his fifties who received an inactivated influenza vaccine. Donor details come from another sample of the same person, matched by shared clones. Here the CDR3 is given as CSAPLDELGRDTQYF. The bases read TGCAGTGCCCCCCTTGACGAGCTAGGGAGAGATACGCAGTATTTT.